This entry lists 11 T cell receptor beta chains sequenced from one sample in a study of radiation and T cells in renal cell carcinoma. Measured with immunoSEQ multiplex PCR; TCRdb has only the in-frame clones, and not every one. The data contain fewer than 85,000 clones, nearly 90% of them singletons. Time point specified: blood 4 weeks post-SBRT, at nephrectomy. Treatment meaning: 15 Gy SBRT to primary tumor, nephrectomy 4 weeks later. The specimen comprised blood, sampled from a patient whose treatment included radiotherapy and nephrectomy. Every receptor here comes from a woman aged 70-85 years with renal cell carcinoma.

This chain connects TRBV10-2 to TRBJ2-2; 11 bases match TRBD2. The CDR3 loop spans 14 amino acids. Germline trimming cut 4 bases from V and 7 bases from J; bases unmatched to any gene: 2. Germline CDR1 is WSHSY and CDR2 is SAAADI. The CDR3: CASSGLAGFGELFF. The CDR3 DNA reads TGCGCCAGCAGTGGACTAGCGGGGTTCGGGGAGCTGTTTTTT.

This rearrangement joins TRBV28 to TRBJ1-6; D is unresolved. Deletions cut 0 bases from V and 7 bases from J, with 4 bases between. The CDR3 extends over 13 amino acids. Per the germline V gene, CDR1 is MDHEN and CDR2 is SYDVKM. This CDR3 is CASSLWSNSPLHF. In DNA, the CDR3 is TGTGCCAGCAGTTTATGGTCCAATTCACCCCTCCACTTT.

DNA for the CDR3: TGTGCCAGCAGCTCCTCCGGGACTTCCTACGAGCAGTACTTC. Residues: CASSSSGTSYEQYF. The genes are TRBV5-4 and TRBJ2-7, with a possible D match to TRBD2 (6 bases). Germline CDR1 is SGHNT and CDR2 is YYREEE (reference sequence). This CDR3 is built from 14 residues. V lost 3 bases and J 1 base, leaving 11 bases between the germline ends.

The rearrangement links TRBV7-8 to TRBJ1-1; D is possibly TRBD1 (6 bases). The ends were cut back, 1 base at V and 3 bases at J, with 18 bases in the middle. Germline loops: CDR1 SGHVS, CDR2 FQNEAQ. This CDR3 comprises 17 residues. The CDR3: CASSLVSTGRLDTEAFF. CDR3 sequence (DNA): TGTGCCAGCAGCTTAGTTAGCACAGGGAGGTTGGACACTGAAGCTTTCTTT.

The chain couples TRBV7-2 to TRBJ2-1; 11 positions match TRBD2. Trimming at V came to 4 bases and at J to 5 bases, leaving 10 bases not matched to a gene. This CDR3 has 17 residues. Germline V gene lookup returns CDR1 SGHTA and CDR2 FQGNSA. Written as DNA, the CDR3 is TGTGCCAGCAGCTACCGCCCCGGGACTAGCGGCCACAATGAGCAGTTCTTC. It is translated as CASSYRPGTSGHNEQFF.

The CDR3: CASSPRTSGVKTQYF. CDR3 DNA: TGTGCCAGCAGCCCCCGGACTAGCGGGGTAAAGACCCAGTACTTC. V gene TRBV4-2 combines with J gene TRBJ2-5; the match to TRBD2 covers 12 bases. CDR1 LGHNA and CDR2 YNFKEQ come from the germline V gene. The CDR3 runs 15 residues. V was clipped by 4 bases and J by 6 bases; unmatched bases: 6.

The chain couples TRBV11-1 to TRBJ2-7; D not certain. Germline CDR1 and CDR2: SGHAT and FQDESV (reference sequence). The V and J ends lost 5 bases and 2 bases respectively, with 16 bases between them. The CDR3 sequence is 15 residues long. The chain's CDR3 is CASSPARGGAYEQYF. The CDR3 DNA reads TGTGCCAGCAGCCCCGCCCGCGGTGGTGCCTACGAGCAGTACTTC.

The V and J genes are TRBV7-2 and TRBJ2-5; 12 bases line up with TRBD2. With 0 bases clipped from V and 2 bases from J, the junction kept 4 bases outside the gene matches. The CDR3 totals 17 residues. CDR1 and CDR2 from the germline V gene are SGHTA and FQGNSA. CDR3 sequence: CASSLALAGGRQETQYF. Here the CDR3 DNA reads TGTGCCAGCAGCTTAGCCCTAGCGGGGGGGCGGCAAGAGACCCAGTACTTC.

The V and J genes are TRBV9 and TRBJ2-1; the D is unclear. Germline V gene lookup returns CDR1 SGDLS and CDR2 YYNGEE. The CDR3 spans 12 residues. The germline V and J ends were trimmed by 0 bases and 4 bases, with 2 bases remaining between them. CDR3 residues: CASSVGYNEQFF. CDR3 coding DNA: TGTGCCAGCAGCGTAGGATACAATGAGCAGTTCTTC.

CDR3 region: CASSRGGTSGVIDTQYF. The DNA of the CDR3 is TGTGCCAGCAGCCGAGGAGGGACTAGCGGGGTGATCGATACGCAGTATTTT. This chain connects TRBV7-9 to TRBJ2-3, with 13 bases aligning to TRBD2. V dropped 5 bases and J dropped 6; count of bases not matched to a gene: 11. Germline V gives CDR1 SEHNR, CDR2 FQNEAQ (reference sequence). This CDR3 is 17 amino acids long.

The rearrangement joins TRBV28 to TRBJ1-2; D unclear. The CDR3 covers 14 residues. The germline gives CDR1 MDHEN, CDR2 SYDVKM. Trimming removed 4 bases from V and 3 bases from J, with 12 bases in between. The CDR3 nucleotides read TGTGCCAGCAGTTCGCTCCCTGGGGACTATGGCTACACCTTC. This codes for CASSSLPGDYGYTF.